A single sample is the source of the 19 T cell receptor beta chains below, sequenced in a study of blood T cell repertoires in COVID-19. Clones were sequenced by immunoSEQ multiplex PCR, and TCRdb holds only the in-frame ones, with some missing. This repertoire shows hundreds of thousands of clones, under 95% found once; its top ten account for 1.9%. The material sequenced was PBMCs or T cells enriched from blood (not recorded which). These receptors were collected from a young woman who had recovered from COVID-19.

V and J are TRBV10-3 and TRBJ1-2, with D unclear. This CDR3 has 11 residues. The V and J ends lost 2 bases and 6 bases respectively, with 4 bases between them. CDR1 is ENHRY and CDR2 is SYGVKD in the germline V gene. As DNA, the CDR3 is TGTGCCATCAGTGAGGTAGATGGCTACACCTTC. Translation: CAISEVDGYTF.

This clone was found a few times. V usage is TRBV2 and J usage is TRBJ1-1; D is ambiguous. Per the germline V gene, CDR1 is SNHLY and CDR2 is FYNNEI. Trimming removed 5 bases at V and 2 bases at J, with 9 bases between. The CDR3 has 13 amino acids. CDR3 sequence reads: CASSPRRNTEAFF. In DNA form, the CDR3 reads TGTGCCAGCAGTCCCCGCAGAAACACTGAAGCTTTCTTT.

The chain recombines TRBV12-3 or TRBV12-4 with TRBJ1-5, with a tentative D call TRBD1 (5 bases). V dropped 1 base and J dropped 9 bases, with 10 bases sitting between them. The CDR3 runs to 13 residues. In DNA, the CDR3 is TGTGCCAGCAGTTTAGGATATCAGGGGCCCCAGCATTTT. Its protein product is CASSLGYQGPQHF.

The chain links TRBV5-6 to TRBJ2-1, with 10 bases identical to TRBD2. Looked up from germline, CDR1 is SGHDT and CDR2 is YYEEEE. With 0 bases clipped from V and 9 bases from J, the junction kept 3 bases outside the gene matches. The CDR3 runs to 14 residues. The CDR3 here is CASSLASGRTEQFF. CDR3 nucleotide sequence: TGTGCCAGCAGCTTGGCTAGCGGGAGAACTGAGCAGTTCTTC.

The chain is built from TRBV18 and TRBJ1-1, with 8 bases fitting TRBD1. The germline gives CDR1 KGHSH, CDR2 LQKENI. CDR3 length: 14 amino acids. V shed 6 bases, J shed 12 bases, and the junction held 15 bases outside the gene matches. The CDR3 loop is CASSPGSGGEFPFF. The CDR3 region has the DNA TGTGCCAGCTCGCCGGGTTCAGGGGGCGAATTTCCTTTCTTT.

The chain links TRBV10-2 to TRBJ1-1; TRBD1 agrees at 9 bases. This CDR3 is 16 amino acids long. Germline lookup yields CDR1 WSHSY and CDR2 SAAADI. The J segment lost 2 bases and the V segment lost 7 bases, leaving 11 bases of the junction unmatched. CDR3 coding DNA: TGCGCCAGCAACGAAGGTCCGGGACAGGGTAACACTGAAGCTTTCTTT. It yields the protein CASNEGPGQGNTEAFF.

This clone occurred once. This sequence joins TRBV2 and TRBJ2-5; the match to TRBD1 covers 8 bases. V was pared by 2 bases and J by 8 bases, with 7 bases of the junction left unmatched. The CDR3 spans 14 residues. CDR1 and CDR2 (germline): SNHLY, FYNNEI. The CDR3 here is CASSEIQGALTQYF. The CDR3, as DNA: TGTGCCAGCAGTGAAATTCAGGGGGCTCTAACCCAGTACTTC. Drawing the rest from reference TRBV2 and TRBJ2-5, the complete variable domain is EPEVTQTPSHQVTQMGQEVILRCVPISNHLYFYWYRQILGQKVEFLVSFYNNEISEKSEIFDDQFSVERPDGSNFTLKIRSTKLEDSAMYFCASSEIQGALTQYFGPGTRLLVL.

The chain joins TRBV6-4 to TRBJ2-3, with 7 bases that match TRBD2. Losses at the gene ends were 2 bases for V and 2 bases for J; bases not matched to a gene: 13. The CDR3 spans 18 residues. Germline V lookup: CDR1 MRHNA, CDR2 SNTAGT. The CDR3 coding sequence is TGTGCCAGCAGTGACGAAATCGGAGGGACTACCTACACAGATACGCAGTATTTT. It codes for CASSDEIGGTTYTDTQYF.

This clone came up a few times. This chain joins TRBV7-2 and TRBJ1-1; D is possibly TRBD1 (5 bases). The ends were cut back, 6 bases at V and 4 bases at J, with 12 bases in the middle. There are 13 residues in the CDR3. Germline assignment: CDR1 SGHTA and CDR2 FQGNSA. For the CDR3, the DNA is TGTGCCAGCAGGACACAGGATGGCACTGAAGCTTTCTTT. Translation: CASRTQDGTEAFF.

The V gene is TRBV30, the J gene TRBJ2-7, with D unclear. The CDR3 consists of 14 residues. V was trimmed by 2 bases and J by 4 bases, leaving 15 bases between them. Germline V gene lookup returns CDR1 GTSNPN and CDR2 SVGIG (reference sequence). CDR3 region: CAWSLTYGYYEQYF. CDR3 sequence (DNA): TGTGCCTGGAGTCTTACGTACGGGTATTACGAGCAGTACTTC.

CDR3 DNA sequence: TGTGCCAGCAGCCAAGGGATTTGGACAGGGTCGAGTGGCTACACCTTC. It translates to CASSQGIWTGSSGYTF. V gene TRBV14 combines with J gene TRBJ1-2; 8 bases agree with TRBD1. The germline gives CDR1 SGHDN, CDR2 FVKESK. CDR3 size: 16 residues. The J segment lost 7 bases and the V segment lost 1 base, leaving 11 bases of the junction unmatched.

This clone was found once. CDR3 DNA: TGTGCCAGCAGCTCACAAGGGACTAGTGACACCTTC. Its protein product is CASSSQGTSDTF. The J gene is TRBJ1-2, the V gene TRBV7-3, with D possibly matching TRBD1 (5 bases). The CDR3 sequence is 12 residues long. Germline V gene sequence: CDR1 SGHTA, CDR2 FQGTGA. The V gene lost 4 bases and the J gene lost 12 bases, with 15 bases spanning the gap.

The gene calls are TRBV19 and TRBJ2-1; 9 nucleotides line up with TRBD1. The CDR3 has 13 amino acids. Trimming cost V 5 bases and J 12 bases; bases outside gene matches: 8. Germline CDR1 reads LNHDA; CDR2 reads SQIVND (reference sequence). CDR3 nucleotides: TGTGCCAGTAGTCCCGGGACAGGGCGCCCGCAGTTCTTC. Translation gives CASSPGTGRPQFF.

The chain employs TRBV5-1 and TRBJ2-4; unclear D gene. The CDR3 runs to 13 residues. V was pared by 0 bases and J by 8 bases, with 9 bases between. Germline lookup yields CDR1 SGHRS and CDR2 YFSETQ. Here the CDR3 DNA reads TGCGCCAGCAGCTTGGAACTTGCGGACATTCAGTACTTC. This sequence encodes CASSLELADIQYF.

The gene calls are TRBV6-1 and TRBJ1-6; no reliable D call. Germline assignment: CDR1 MNHNS and CDR2 SASEGT. CDR3 length: 13 amino acids. V shed 3 bases and J shed 9 bases, with 9 bases lying between them. This CDR3 reads CASSDSATSPLHF. DNA for the CDR3: TGTGCCAGCAGTGATTCAGCGACTTCACCCCTCCACTTT.

This clone showed up just a few times. V and J are TRBV27 and TRBJ1-1; the D gene is possibly TRBD1 (5 bases). V was clipped by 6 bases and J by 0 bases, with 11 bases between them. Germline loops: CDR1 MNHEY, CDR2 SMNVEV (reference sequence). The CDR3 has 14 residues. In DNA form, the CDR3 reads TGTGCCAGCAGCTGGGCAGGGTTGAACACTGAAGCTTTCTTT. Protein sequence: CASSWAGLNTEAFF.

The chain couples TRBV6-1 to TRBJ1-1; D call uncertain. V was shortened by 3 bases and J by 5 bases, with 13 bases between the two germline ends. Germline V gene sequence: CDR1 MNHNS, CDR2 SASEGT. The CDR3 consists of 14 residues. CDR3 residues: CASSEFGPSTEAFF. In nucleotides, the CDR3 is TGTGCCAGCAGTGAGTTTGGCCCCTCGACTGAAGCTTTCTTT.

The V and J genes are TRBV19 and TRBJ2-2; D is perhaps TRBD1 (5 bases). The CDR3 loop spans 13 amino acids. Trimming took 7 bases from V and 3 from J, leaving 9 bases between them. Germline CDR1 is LNHDA and CDR2 is SQIVND (reference sequence). The CDR3 spells CASTPGHTGELFF. As DNA, the CDR3 is TGTGCCAGTACCCCAGGGCACACCGGGGAGCTGTTTTTT.

The chain recombines TRBV19 with TRBJ1-5; tentatively, D is TRBD1 (6 bases). The CDR3 extends over 15 amino acids. CDR1 is LNHDA, CDR2 SQIVND, per germline (reference sequence). Trimming left V 3 bases short and J 3 bases short, with 12 bases between. The CDR3 sequence: CASSIPWGLNQPQHF. CDR3 nucleotides: TGTGCCAGTAGTATTCCTTGGGGGCTCAATCAGCCCCAGCATTTT. Supplemented by reference TRBV19 and TRBJ1-5, the full variable domain reads DGGITQSPKYLFRKEGQNVTLSCEQNLNHDAMYWYRQDPGQGLRLIYYSQIVNDFQKGDIAEGYSVSREKKESFPLTVTSAQKNPTAFYLCASSIPWGLNQPQHFGDGTRLSIL.